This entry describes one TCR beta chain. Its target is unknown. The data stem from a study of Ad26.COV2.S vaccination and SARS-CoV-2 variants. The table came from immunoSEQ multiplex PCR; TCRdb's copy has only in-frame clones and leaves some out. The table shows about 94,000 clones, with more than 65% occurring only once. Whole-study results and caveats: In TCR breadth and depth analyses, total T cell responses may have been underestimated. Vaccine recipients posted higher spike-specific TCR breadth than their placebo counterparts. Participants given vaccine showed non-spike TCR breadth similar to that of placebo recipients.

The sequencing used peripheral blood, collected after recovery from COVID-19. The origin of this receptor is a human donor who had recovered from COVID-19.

The DNA for the CDR3 is TGTGCCAGCAGCTCTGGCCCCGGGACACCGGCGGCCTACGAGCAGTACTTC. Amino acids: CASSSGPGTPAAYEQYF. The V gene is TRBV13, the J gene TRBJ2-7; a weak D match, TRBD1 (6 bases). The CDR3 spans 17 residues. The V gene lost 4 bases and the J gene lost 2 bases, with 21 bases spanning the gap. Germline V gives CDR1 PRHDT, CDR2 FYEKMQ (reference sequence).